One and the same sample provided the 30 T cell receptor beta chains below, sequenced in a study of blood T cell repertoires in COVID-19. Sequencing was performed with immunoSEQ multiplex PCR; in TCRdb, only in-frame clones are kept and a portion is missing. The data hold about 210,000 clones, with about 91% observed a single time. The sample consisted of peripheral blood. These TCRs come from a man under 40 with acute or convalescent COVID-19.

The rearrangement links TRBV6-5 to TRBJ1-5; D is uncertain. V was shortened by 2 bases and J by 4 bases, with 6 bases between the two germline ends. Germline V lookup: CDR1 MNHEY, CDR2 SVGAGI. The CDR3 consists of 13 residues. In nucleotides, the CDR3 is TGTGCCAGCAGTTACCGGGAGAATCAGCCCCAGCATTTT. Its protein is CASSYRENQPQHF.

This clone showed up just once. The rearrangement links TRBV7-2 to TRBJ2-7; D remains unclear. V was trimmed by 4 bases and J by 2 bases, leaving 9 bases between them. The CDR3 runs 13 residues. Germline V gene lookup returns CDR1 SGHTA and CDR2 FQGNSA. CDR3 residues: CASSSSDTYEQYF. CDR3 sequence (DNA): TGTGCCAGCAGCTCTTCCGACACCTACGAGCAGTACTTC.

This chain connects TRBV9 to TRBJ2-7; 7 bases are a match to TRBD2. This CDR3 contains 15 residues. Germline CDR1 and CDR2: SGDLS and YYNGEE. Trimming at V came to 0 bases and at J to 0 bases, leaving 3 bases not matched to a gene. This CDR3 is CASSVDGGSSYEQYF. The DNA for the CDR3 is TGTGCCAGCAGCGTAGATGGCGGGAGCTCCTACGAGCAGTACTTC.

This rearrangement joins TRBV10-3 to TRBJ2-1; 11 nucleotides align to TRBD1. Germline V CDR1 and CDR2: ENHRY, SYGVKD. V lost 4 bases to trimming and J lost 3 bases; unmatched junction nucleotides: 2. The CDR3 is 15 residues long. As DNA, the CDR3 is TGTGCCATCAGTGGGGACAGGGGGAACTACAATGAGCAGTTCTTC. Encoded protein: CAISGDRGNYNEQFF.

The CDR3 loop is CASSLTPRGEQYF. The CDR3 DNA is TGTGCCAGCAGTTTGACTCCGCGGGGGGAGCAGTACTTC. The J gene is TRBJ2-7, the V gene TRBV12-3 or TRBV12-4; 7 bases map to TRBD2. Unmatched junction bases numbered 6, after V lost 3 bases and J lost 7 bases. The CDR3 consists of 13 residues.

The chain couples TRBV27 to TRBJ2-2; TRBD1 aligns across 9 bases. After removal of 11 bases from V and 4 bases from J, the junction contained 5 bases not matched to a gene. This CDR3 has 13 residues. The germline V gene encodes CDR1 MNHEY and CDR2 SMNVEV (reference sequence). For the CDR3, the DNA is TGTGCCGTACAGGGGGCGCGCACCGGGGAGCTGTTTTTT. Its protein product is CAVQGARTGELFF.

The rearrangement links TRBV30 to TRBJ2-3, with 7 bases fitting TRBD2. Germline CDR1 and CDR2: GTSNPN and SVGIG (reference sequence). This CDR3 has 14 residues. V was pared by 5 bases and J by 0 bases, with 5 bases of the junction left unmatched. The CDR3 DNA is TGTGCCTGGGGTCCGGGACTAAGCACAGATACGCAGTATTTT. Translated: CAWGPGLSTDTQYF.

The chain recombines TRBV6-6 with TRBJ1-2, with 9 bases lining up with TRBD1. Germline lookup yields CDR1 MNHNY and CDR2 SVGAGI (reference sequence). The CDR3 runs to 15 residues. V lost 6 bases, J lost 2 bases, and 7 bases stayed unmatched. The CDR3 sequence is CASRSGTGNNYGYTF. The CDR3 bases are TGTGCCAGCAGATCGGGGACAGGGAACAACTATGGCTACACCTTC.

The V and J genes are TRBV29-1 and TRBJ1-1; possibly TRBD1 for D (6 bases). V dropped 6 bases and J dropped 6 bases, with 14 bases sitting between them. Germline assignment: CDR1 SQVTM and CDR2 ANQGSEA. The CDR3 contains 12 residues. The CDR3 DNA sequence: TGCAGCGTGACACAGGGAATCGCTGAAGCTTTCTTT. Translated, it gives CSVTQGIAEAFF. Using reference TRBV29-1 and TRBJ1-1 for the parts outside the CDR3, the full variable domain is SAVISQKPSRDICQRGTSLTIQCQVDSQVTMMFWYRQQPGQSLTLIATANQGSEATYESGFVIDKFPISRPNLTFSTLTVSNMSPEDSSIYLCSVTQGIAEAFFGQGTRLTVV.

This clone has only a few counts. CDR3 coding DNA: TGTGCCTGGAACCCTGGTAGCTACACTGAAGCTTTCTTT. It translates to CAWNPGSYTEAFF. The rearrangement uses TRBV30 and TRBJ1-1; D gene uncertain. The CDR3 is made up of 13 amino acids. Per the germline V gene, CDR1 is GTSNPN and CDR2 is SVGIG (reference sequence). V dropped 4 bases and J dropped 3 bases, with 12 bases sitting between them.

The chain employs TRBV30 and TRBJ2-5; TRBD1 is a possible D gene (6 bases). This CDR3 has 15 residues. The germline V gene encodes CDR1 GTSNPN and CDR2 SVGIG (reference sequence). Trimming took 0 bases from V and 4 from J, leaving 15 bases between them. CDR3 amino acids: CAWSVLGTLGETQYF. The CDR3 region has the DNA TGTGCCTGGAGTGTACTTGGGACATTAGGAGAGACCCAGTACTTC.

This chain joins TRBV28 and TRBJ2-7; tentative D call: TRBD1 (5 bases). The CDR3 has 13 amino acids. In germline, CDR1 is MDHEN, CDR2 SYDVKM. The germline V and J ends were trimmed by 3 bases and 0 bases, with 6 bases remaining between them. This chain's CDR3 is CASSFDSSYEQYF. The CDR3, as DNA: TGTGCCAGCAGTTTTGACAGCTCCTACGAGCAGTACTTC.

The genes are TRBV30 and TRBJ2-1; D is perhaps TRBD2 (6 bases). The germline CDR1 and CDR2 sequences are GTSNPN and SVGIG (reference sequence). Trimming cost V 0 bases and J 11 bases, with 20 bases left between them. This CDR3 contains 15 residues. The CDR3 bases are TGTGCCTGGAGTGTAGGCGGGGAGCTCGGAGGGAAGCAGTTCTTC. It encodes CAWSVGGELGGKQFF.

Here the CDR3 reads CASSLGQSETQYF. The CDR3 DNA reads TGCGCCAGCAGCTTGGGACAGTCGGAGACCCAGTACTTC. The chain couples TRBV5-1 to TRBJ2-5, with D tentatively TRBD1 (5 bases). V dropped 0 bases and J dropped 5 bases, with 8 bases sitting between them. CDR3 length equals 13 residues. Germline-derived CDR1 and CDR2 are SGHRS and YFSETQ.

CDR3 nucleotide sequence: TGTGCCACACGGCGGGGACTAGCAAAAGAGGGCAATGAGCAGTTCTTC. It codes for CATRRGLAKEGNEQFF. V and J are TRBV21-1 and TRBJ2-1; TRBD2, the table's D call, lacks a check against the DNA. TRBV21-1 is marked as a pseudogene. CDR3 length: 16 amino acids.

This clone was picked up a small number of times. This rearrangement joins TRBV10-1 to TRBJ2-7, with 9 bases that match TRBD1. In germline, CDR1 is WNHNN, CDR2 SYGVQD (reference sequence). This CDR3 has 15 residues. J gave up 6 bases and V 3 bases, and 9 bases lay outside the gene matches. CDR3 sequence: CASSENRGLFFEQYF. CDR3 bases: TGCGCCAGCAGTGAAAACAGGGGGCTTTTCTTCGAGCAGTACTTC.

This clone occurred once. J is TRBJ1-3 and V is TRBV5-1; D is unclear. Trimming took 0 bases from V and 0 from J, leaving 7 bases between them. This CDR3 region has 15 residues. The germline gives CDR1 SGHRS, CDR2 YFSETQ. The CDR3 nucleotides read TGCGCCAGCAGCTTGGGCGGGGACTCTGGAAACACCATATATTTT. Translation: CASSLGGDSGNTIYF.

V and J are TRBV5-4 and TRBJ1-3; TRBD1 matches 10 bases. The CDR3 extends over 18 amino acids. Germline trimming cut 4 bases from V and 1 base from J; bases unmatched to any gene: 11. The germline V gene encodes CDR1 SGHNT and CDR2 YYREEE (reference sequence). CDR3 sequence reads: CASSTGQGGRGSGNTIYF. The CDR3 DNA reads as TGTGCCAGCAGCACTGGACAGGGGGGGAGAGGTTCTGGAAACACCATATATTTT.

The chain joins TRBV12-3 or TRBV12-4 to TRBJ1-1; no reliable D call. The CDR3 covers 13 residues. Trimming shortened V by 7 bases and J by 4 bases, and 13 bases separated the two germline ends. This chain's CDR3 is CASTATGITEAFF. The CDR3 region has the DNA TGTGCCAGCACCGCGACGGGGATCACTGAAGCTTTCTTT.

The chain links TRBV11-2 to TRBJ2-5; 9 bases match TRBD1. Germline values: CDR1 SGHAT, CDR2 FQNNGV. The V gene end was trimmed by 4 bases and the J gene end by 4 bases; junction bases not matched to a gene: 7. The CDR3 runs to 15 residues. The CDR3, as DNA: TGTGCCAGCAGCTCCAACAGGGGGCGGGCAGAGACCCAGTACTTC. Translating it yields CASSSNRGRAETQYF. Combining the CDR3 with reference TRBV11-2 and TRBJ2-5 gives the whole variable domain EAGVAQSPRYKIIEKRQSVAFWCNPISGHATLYWYQQILGQGPKLLIQFQNNGVVDDSQLPKDRFSAERLKGVDSTLKIQPAKLEDSAVYLCASSSNRGRAETQYFGPGTRLLVL.

The V call is TRBV6-6, the J call TRBJ2-5; TRBD2 might be the D (5 bases). The germline V gene has CDR1 MNHNY and CDR2 SVGAGI (reference sequence). Trimming took 7 bases from V and 1 from J, leaving 10 bases between them. This CDR3 contains 13 residues. The CDR3 here is CASIRELQETQYF. In DNA form, the CDR3 reads TGTGCCAGCATAAGGGAGCTCCAAGAGACCCAGTACTTC.

Comments on this clone: The sample carries other DNA sequences with the same CDR3. The chain has TRBV18 and TRBJ1-1, with D possibly being TRBD1 (6 bases). The CDR3 is made up of 14 amino acids. Germline CDR1 KGHSH, CDR2 LQKENI. V shed 2 bases and J shed 1 base, with 8 bases lying between them. The CDR3 region has the DNA TGTGCCAGCTCACCAGACAGGTCGAACACTGAAGCTTTCTTT. The encoded protein is CASSPDRSNTEAFF. The full variable domain, its missing parts supplied by reference TRBV18 and TRBJ1-1, is NAGVMQNPRHLVRRRGQEARLRCSPMKGHSHVYWYRQLPEEGLKFMVYLQKENIIDESGMPKERFSAEFPKEGPSILRIQQVVRGDSAAYFCASSPDRSNTEAFFGQGTRLTVV.

The V and J genes are TRBV3-1 (or the pseudogene TRBV3-2) and TRBJ1-2, with D hard to call. The CDR3 runs 13 residues. Trimming cost V 4 bases and J 2 bases, with 8 bases left between them. Per the germline V gene, CDR1 is LGHDT and CDR2 is YNNKEL (reference sequence). The CDR3 sequence: CASSRSSNYGYTF. The CDR3 nucleotides are TGTGCCAGCAGCCGGAGTTCGAACTATGGCTACACCTTC.

As DNA, the CDR3 is TGTGCCAGCAGCATACGACAGTATAACACTGAAGCTTTCTTT. This encodes CASSIRQYNTEAFF. The chain links TRBV9 to TRBJ1-1; maybe TRBD1 (5 bases). CDR1 and CDR2 from the germline V gene are SGDLS and YYNGEE. With 4 bases removed from V and 2 bases from J, the gap between germline ends came to 12 bases. This CDR3 is built from 14 residues.

Remarks on this clone: It is unclear where the CDR3 begins or ends on the DNA, so no DNA is shown, and the CDR3 is as TCRdb lists it. V and J are TRBV28 and TRBJ2-7; TRBD1, the table's D call, lacks a check against the DNA. CDR1 MDHEN and CDR2 SYDVKM come from the germline V gene. The CDR3 has 13 residues if both end residues are counted. The CDR3 reads CAFGSGHLREQYF.

The gene calls are TRBV2 and TRBJ2-1; TRBD2 matches 8 bases. J gave up 5 bases and V 5 bases, and 11 bases lay outside the gene matches. Germline V gene sequence: CDR1 SNHLY, CDR2 FYNNEI. The CDR3 is made up of 16 amino acids. CDR3 DNA: TGTGCCAGCAGTTTAGCGCCGGGGGGGCGAAACAATGAGCAGTTCTTC. Translation: CASSLAPGGRNNEQFF.

The chain links TRBV2 to TRBJ2-7; a possible D gene is TRBD1 (5 bases). The CDR3 spans 17 residues. Between the trimmed V and J ends, which lost 6 bases and 2 bases, there was a span of 23 bases. Germline CDR1 reads SNHLY; CDR2 reads FYNNEI. The CDR3 coding sequence is TGTGCCAGCAGCCTGATACTTTACAGGTCATCAACCTACGAGCAGTACTTC. Translation gives CASSLILYRSSTYEQYF.

In this sample, this clone turned up once. The chain carries TRBV25-1 and TRBJ1-2; TRBD1 might be the D (5 bases). The germline V and J ends were trimmed by 7 bases and 2 bases, with 5 bases remaining between them. CDR3 length: 11 residues. The germline V gene encodes CDR1 MGHDK and CDR2 SYGVNS. The CDR3 DNA sequence: TGTGCCAGCACAGGGAACTATGGCTACACCTTC. Translation gives CASTGNYGYTF.

The rearrangement uses TRBV7-3 and TRBJ2-1, with 11 bases matching TRBD2. Trimming removed 5 bases from V and 7 bases from J; junction bases left unmatched: 4. Germline V lookup: CDR1 SGHTA, CDR2 FQGTGA. The CDR3 is 14 amino acids. CDR3 sequence reads: CASSDLAGGNEQFF. CDR3 nucleotides: TGTGCCAGCAGCGACCTAGCGGGGGGTAATGAGCAGTTCTTC.

This clone was recorded once. V is TRBV5-6 and J is TRBJ1-1; D gene uncertain. This CDR3 has 13 amino acids. Trimming left V 3 bases short and J 8 bases short, with 14 bases between. From germline, CDR1 is SGHDT and CDR2 YYEEEE. In DNA form, the CDR3 reads TGTGCCAGCAGCTGGACGGGCGGCGGGGAAGCTTTCTTT. It yields the protein CASSWTGGGEAFF.